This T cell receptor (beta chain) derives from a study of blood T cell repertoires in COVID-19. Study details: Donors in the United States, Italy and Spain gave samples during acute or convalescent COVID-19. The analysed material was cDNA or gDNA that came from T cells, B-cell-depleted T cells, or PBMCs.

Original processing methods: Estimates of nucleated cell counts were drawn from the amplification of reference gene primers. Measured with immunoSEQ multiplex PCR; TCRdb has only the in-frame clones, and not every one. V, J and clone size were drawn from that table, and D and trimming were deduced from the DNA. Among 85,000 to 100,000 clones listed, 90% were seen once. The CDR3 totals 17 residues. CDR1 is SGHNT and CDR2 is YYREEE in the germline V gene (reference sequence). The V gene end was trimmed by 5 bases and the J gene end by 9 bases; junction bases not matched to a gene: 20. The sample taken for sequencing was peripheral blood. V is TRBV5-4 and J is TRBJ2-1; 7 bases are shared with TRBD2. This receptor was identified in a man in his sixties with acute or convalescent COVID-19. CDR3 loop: CASRRGLETGGTVEQFF. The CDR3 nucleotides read TGTGCCAGCAGACGTGGACTGGAGACGGGGGGTACCGTTGAGCAGTTCTTC.